These 19 T cell receptor beta chains originate from one sample sequenced in a study of radiation and T cells in renal cell carcinoma. The sample's time point: baseline pretreatment blood. The treatment here: 15 Gy SBRT to primary tumor, nephrectomy 4 weeks later. Clones were sequenced by immunoSEQ multiplex PCR, and TCRdb holds only the in-frame ones, with some missing. The sample consists of 100,000 to 150,000 clones, 80% to 85% of them appearing once. The specimen was blood, collected from a patient whose treatment included radiotherapy and nephrectomy. These receptors originate from a woman aged 55-70 years with renal cell carcinoma.

V is TRBV29-1 and J is TRBJ2-3, with 7 bases matching TRBD1. CDR1 is SQVTM and CDR2 is ANQGSEA in the germline V gene. The V and J ends lost 4 bases and 0 bases, in that order; junction bases with no gene match: 4. This CDR3 has 14 residues. This CDR3 reads CSVGGTASTDTQYF. Here the CDR3 DNA reads TGCAGCGTTGGGGGGACAGCTAGCACAGATACGCAGTATTTT.

J is TRBJ2-2 and V is TRBV28; possibly TRBD1 for D (5 bases). This CDR3 comprises 16 residues. V lost 2 bases and J 1 base, leaving 11 bases between the germline ends. Germline CDR1 is MDHEN and CDR2 is SYDVKM. CDR3 in amino acids: CASSLAARGNTGELFF. CDR3 coding DNA: TGTGCCAGCAGTTTAGCGGCAAGGGGGAACACCGGGGAGCTGTTTTTT.

The V call is TRBV19, the J call TRBJ1-5, with 7 positions matching TRBD1. The CDR3 is made up of 15 amino acids. V shed 7 bases and J 2 bases; nucleotides not matched to a gene: 8. Germline loops: CDR1 LNHDA, CDR2 SQIVND (reference sequence). The CDR3 here is CASTSRGTGNQPQHF. The CDR3 coding sequence is TGTGCCAGTACCTCGAGGGGGACAGGCAATCAGCCCCAGCATTTT.

This clone has more than one count but fewer than ten. This chain connects TRBV19 to TRBJ2-1; TRBD2 matches at 7 bases. Germline assignment: CDR1 LNHDA and CDR2 SQIVND (reference sequence). The CDR3 loop spans 16 amino acids. Germline trimming cut 6 bases from V and 3 bases from J; bases unmatched to any gene: 11. The CDR3 loop is CASSAVGGNFYNEQFF. The CDR3 DNA sequence: TGTGCCAGTAGCGCAGTGGGGGGGAACTTCTACAATGAGCAGTTCTTC.

The J gene is TRBJ1-1, the V gene TRBV2; 8 nucleotides align to TRBD1. Per germline, CDR1 SNHLY and CDR2 FYNNEI. Trimming took 6 bases from V and 1 from J; bases not matched to a gene: 4. This CDR3 has 14 amino acids. The CDR3 reads CASRYRGENTEAFF. Written as DNA, the CDR3 is TGTGCCAGCAGGTACAGGGGGGAGAACACTGAAGCTTTCTTT.

The V call is TRBV6-5, the J call TRBJ2-5; tentative D call: TRBD2 (5 bases). The germline V gene has CDR1 MNHEY and CDR2 SVGAGI. Trimming left V 0 bases short and J 4 bases short, with 12 bases between. The CDR3 totals 15 residues. CDR3 bases: TGTGCCAGCAGTTACTCGCCCGGCCGGGGAGAGACCCAGTACTTC. Protein sequence: CASSYSPGRGETQYF.

This clone has just a few counts. The chain couples TRBV6-1 to TRBJ1-2; the match to TRBD1 covers 7 bases. The length of the CDR3 is 13 residues. Germline trimming cut 4 bases from V and 8 bases from J; bases unmatched to any gene: 7. Germline loops: CDR1 MNHNS, CDR2 SASEGT. CDR3 nucleotides: TGTGCCAGCAGTGCCACAGGGGTTAGGGGCTACACCTTC. Amino acids: CASSATGVRGYTF.

A single count supports this clone. The chain is built from TRBV7-2 and TRBJ2-1; TRBD1 might be the D (5 bases). Germline-derived CDR1 and CDR2 are SGHTA and FQGNSA. The V gene lost 5 bases and the J gene lost 6 bases, with 14 bases spanning the gap. CDR3 length equals 14 residues. CDR3 in DNA: TGTGCCAGCAGCGCCTGGACAAAGCCCAATGAGCAGTTCTTC. This gives the protein CASSAWTKPNEQFF.

The rearrangement joins TRBV11-3 to TRBJ2-3; weak D call: TRBD1 (5 bases). Germline CDR1 SGHNT, CDR2 YENEEA. The CDR3 length is 14 residues. The ends were cut back, 5 bases at V and 4 bases at J, with 13 bases in the middle. The CDR3 DNA reads TGTGCCAGCAGCCAGCGAAGGGGTTCAGATACGCAGTATTTT. Its protein product is CASSQRRGSDTQYF.

This clone turned up a few times. The chain carries TRBV7-6 and TRBJ2-7; 7 nucleotides align to TRBD1. The junction had 8 bases not matched to a gene; V was cut back by 5 bases and J by 4 bases. This CDR3 comprises 14 residues. CDR1 is SGHVS and CDR2 is FNYEAQ in the germline V gene. This CDR3 reads CASSPPGQQYEQYF. CDR3 in DNA: TGTGCCAGCAGCCCTCCGGGACAGCAGTACGAGCAGTACTTC.

Only a few counts were recorded for this clone. The rearrangement links TRBV19 to TRBJ1-5, with 8 bases lining up with TRBD1. The germline gives CDR1 LNHDA, CDR2 SQIVND (reference sequence). The CDR3 length is 14 residues. Trimming cost V 6 bases and J 6 bases; bases outside gene matches: 7. The CDR3 nucleotides read TGTGCCAGTAGCAATACAGGGGGAGGTCAGCCCCAGCATTTT. This codes for CASSNTGGGQPQHF.

The chain carries TRBV7-2 and TRBJ2-7, with D possibly matching TRBD1 (5 bases). V was shortened by 6 bases and J by 2 bases, with 8 bases between the two germline ends. The CDR3 totals 12 residues. In germline, CDR1 is SGHTA, CDR2 FQGNSA. The CDR3 bases are TGTGCCAGCAGTCCAGGGACCTACGAGCAGTACTTC. It encodes CASSPGTYEQYF.

The chain uses TRBV6-5 and TRBJ2-5, with unresolved D. The V end lost 0 bases, the J end lost 4 bases, and 6 bases lay between the germline ends. This CDR3 has 13 amino acids. CDR1 and CDR2 (germline): MNHEY, SVGAGI. As DNA, the CDR3 is TGTGCCAGCAGTTACTCGGGCAGAGAGACCCAGTACTTC. Translating gives CASSYSGRETQYF.

This chain uses TRBV27 with TRBJ2-7; D remains unclear. V lost 6 bases to trimming and J lost 1 base, with 10 bases between them. Germline-derived CDR1 and CDR2 are MNHEY and SMNVEV (reference sequence). This CDR3 contains 13 residues. CDR3 DNA: TGTGCCAGCAGCTCTAAACCTTCCTACGAGCAGTACTTC. Translating gives CASSSKPSYEQYF.

The chain combines TRBV7-9 with TRBJ2-7, with D perhaps TRBD1 (7 bases). V shed 5 bases and J shed 6 bases, with 17 bases lying between them. This CDR3 comprises 14 residues. CDR1 is SEHNR and CDR2 is FQNEAQ in the germline V gene (reference sequence). DNA of the CDR3: TGTGCCAGCAGCATTAGGAACAGGGGAGGCGAGCAGTACTTC. This sequence encodes CASSIRNRGGEQYF.

The rearrangement joins TRBV27 to TRBJ2-1; 8 bases are shared with TRBD1. Per germline, CDR1 MNHEY and CDR2 SMNVEV (reference sequence). V dropped 4 bases and J dropped 6; count of bases not matched to a gene: 5. The CDR3 runs 14 residues. Here the CDR3 DNA reads TGTGCCAGCAGTTCTTTGACAGGGGTCAATGAGCAGTTCTTC. This sequence encodes CASSSLTGVNEQFF.

The chain combines TRBV2 with TRBJ2-2; D is possibly TRBD1 (5 bases). Trimming pared 2 bases from V and 2 bases from J, leaving 12 bases between. The CDR3 covers 16 residues. Germline V CDR1 and CDR2: SNHLY, FYNNEI. The CDR3 reads CASSEQGSRNTGELFF. DNA of the CDR3: TGTGCCAGCAGTGAACAGGGTAGCCGAAACACCGGGGAGCTGTTTTTT.

V gene TRBV6-5 combines with J gene TRBJ1-1; TRBD1 is a possible D gene (6 bases). Germline CDR1 reads MNHEY; CDR2 reads SVGAGI. Trimming shortened V by 2 bases and J by 1 base, and 11 bases separated the two germline ends. The CDR3 loop spans 15 amino acids. CDR3 region: CASSYDRQKNTEAFF. CDR3 sequence (DNA): TGTGCCAGCAGTTACGACAGGCAGAAGAACACTGAAGCTTTCTTT.

CDR3 nucleotide sequence: TGTGCCAGCAGCTTAATGGGGTATGGCTACACCTTC. Translation gives CASSLMGYGYTF. The V and J genes are TRBV7-2 and TRBJ1-2; no clear D. This CDR3 has 12 residues. Germline CDR1 reads SGHTA; CDR2 reads FQGNSA. The V end lost 2 bases, the J end lost 5 bases, and 6 bases lay between the germline ends. Full variable domain (remainder filled in from reference TRBV7-2 and TRBJ1-2): GAGVSQSPSNKVTEKGKDVELRCDPISGHTALYWYRQSLGQGLEFLIYFQGNSAPDKSGLPSDRFSAERTGGSVSTLTIQRTQQEDSAVYLCASSLMGYGYTFGSGTRLTVV.